The source of this T cell receptor beta chain is a study of Ad26.COV2.S vaccination and SARS-CoV-2 variants. Study-wide context: Of the COV1001 trial arms, the Ad26.COV2.S arm included the donor. The authors gave Ad26.COV2.S intramuscularly, either once or twice 56 days apart.

The treatment here: some 20 received Ad26.COV2.S at low or high dose, single or two shots; 5 received placebo; per-sample allocation not given. Each sample was drawn 63 days after the first injection (of vaccine or placebo). Aged 18-55 years, donor was enrolled in Boston in 2020. An Ad26 vector expressing Wuhan-strain SARS-CoV-2 spike served as the vaccine. Some clones are missing from TCRdb's copy, which holds only in-frame ones; the method was immunoSEQ multiplex PCR. The sample has a few hundred thousand clones, approximately 83% seen once. Trimming at V came to 5 bases and at J to 4 bases, leaving 3 bases not matched to a gene. Germline CDR1 is KGHSH and CDR2 is LQKENI. The CDR3 is made up of 14 amino acids.

Material: peripheral blood, obtained in a trial of Ad26.COV2.S vaccine versus placebo. This TCR came from a person between 18 and 65 years old who received the Ad26.COV2.S COVID-19 vaccine or a placebo. The J gene is TRBJ2-1, the V gene TRBV18; 9 nucleotides align to TRBD2. The CDR3: CASSNSGSYNEQFF. CDR3 in DNA: TGTGCCAGCTCAAATAGCGGGAGTTACAATGAGCAGTTCTTC.